This T cell receptor (beta chain) was recovered during a study of spatial heterogeneity in lung cancer. Overall study context: There were consistently more beta-chain sequences detected than alpha-chain sequences.

This sample's time point: blood at routine non-recurrence follow-up after resection. Unsorted samples of tumor, nontumor lung or frozen PBMC had their whole RNA sequenced. The library protocol tagged each TCR cDNA with a unique molecular identifier. From the 5' RACE reads, TCRdb called clonotypes with MiXCR, one entry per CDR3 protein. In the table there are around 47,000 distinct CDR3 sequences, 7.4% of which are singletons. Germline V CDR1 and CDR2: MNHEY, SVGAGI. CDR3 length equals 15 residues. The V end lost 5 bases, the J end lost 0 bases, and 14 bases lay between the germline ends. This clonotype has a handful of counts.

The clonotype was recovered from a female donor with early-stage non-small cell lung cancer. Specimen: PBMCs, collected at follow-up. The rearrangement uses TRBV6-5 and TRBJ2-7; D uncertain. CDR3 sequence: CASSTVGHSSYEQYF. For the CDR3, the DNA is TGTGCCAGCAGTACAGTCGGCCACAGCTCCTACGAGCAGTACTTC.